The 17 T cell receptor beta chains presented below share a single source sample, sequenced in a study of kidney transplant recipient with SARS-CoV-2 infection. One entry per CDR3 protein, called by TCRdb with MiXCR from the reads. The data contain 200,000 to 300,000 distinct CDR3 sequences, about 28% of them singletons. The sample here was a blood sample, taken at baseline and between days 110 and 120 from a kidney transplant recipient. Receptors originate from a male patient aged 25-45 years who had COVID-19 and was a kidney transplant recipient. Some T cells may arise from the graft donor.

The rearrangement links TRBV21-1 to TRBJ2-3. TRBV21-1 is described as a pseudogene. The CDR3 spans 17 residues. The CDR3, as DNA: TGTGCCAGCAGTCGGATATTAGCTACAGTCATGCAAGATACGCAGTATTTT. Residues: CASSRILATVMQDTQYF.

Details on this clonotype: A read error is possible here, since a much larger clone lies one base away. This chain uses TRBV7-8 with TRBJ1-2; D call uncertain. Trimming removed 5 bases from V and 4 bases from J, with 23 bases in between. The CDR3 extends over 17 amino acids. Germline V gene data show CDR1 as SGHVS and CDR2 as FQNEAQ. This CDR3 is CASSLLLFARKTYGYTF. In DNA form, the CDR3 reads TGTGCCAGCAGCCTCCTCTTGTTTGCCCGAAAGACCTATGGCTACACCTTC.

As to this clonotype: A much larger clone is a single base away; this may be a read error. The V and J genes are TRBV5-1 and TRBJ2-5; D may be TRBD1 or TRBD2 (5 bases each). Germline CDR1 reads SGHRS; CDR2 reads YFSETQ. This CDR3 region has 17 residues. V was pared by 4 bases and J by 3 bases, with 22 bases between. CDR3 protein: CASSLIDRGRLKETQYF. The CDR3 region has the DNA TGCGCCAGCAGCCTAATTGACCGGGGCAGACTAAAAGAGACCCAGTACTTC.

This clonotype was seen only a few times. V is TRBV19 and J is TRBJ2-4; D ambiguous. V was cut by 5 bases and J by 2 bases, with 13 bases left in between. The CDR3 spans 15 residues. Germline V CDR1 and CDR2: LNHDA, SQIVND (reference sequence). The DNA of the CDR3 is TGTGCCAGTAGTCCAGTCTCGGGCCCCAAAAACATTCAGTACTTC. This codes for CASSPVSGPKNIQYF.

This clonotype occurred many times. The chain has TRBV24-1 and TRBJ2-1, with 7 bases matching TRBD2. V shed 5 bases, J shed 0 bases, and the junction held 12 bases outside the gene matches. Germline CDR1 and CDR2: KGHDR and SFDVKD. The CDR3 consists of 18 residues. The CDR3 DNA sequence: TGTGCCACCAGTGTGGGGGGGGAGTCCTGGGGCTCCTACAATGAGCAGTTCTTC. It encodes CATSVGGESWGSYNEQFF.

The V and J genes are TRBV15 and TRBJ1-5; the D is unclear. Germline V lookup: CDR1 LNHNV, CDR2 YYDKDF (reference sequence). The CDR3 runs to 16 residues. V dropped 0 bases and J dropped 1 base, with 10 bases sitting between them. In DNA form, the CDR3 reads TGTGCCACCAGCAGAGATGTTGGGTTGAGCAATCAGCCCCAGCATTTT. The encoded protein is CATSRDVGLSNQPQHF.

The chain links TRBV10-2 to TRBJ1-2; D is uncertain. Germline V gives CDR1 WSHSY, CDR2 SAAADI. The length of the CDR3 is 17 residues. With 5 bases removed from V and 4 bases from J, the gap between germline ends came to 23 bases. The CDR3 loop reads CASSTEFTSRKTYGYTF. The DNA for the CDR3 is TGCGCCAGCAGTACAGAATTCACTTCTAGAAAGACCTATGGCTACACCTTC.

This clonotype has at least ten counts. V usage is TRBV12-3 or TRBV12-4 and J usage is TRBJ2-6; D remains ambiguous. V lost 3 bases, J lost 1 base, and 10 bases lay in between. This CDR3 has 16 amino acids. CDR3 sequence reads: CASSFFSLSGANVLTF. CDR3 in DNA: TGTGCCAGCAGTTTTTTTTCCTTGTCTGGGGCCAACGTCCTGACTTTC.

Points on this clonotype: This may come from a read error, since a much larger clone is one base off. The CDR3 nucleotides are TGTGCCAGCAGTTACTGGGGATCTGAGGCCAACGTCCTGACTTTC. Translated, it gives CASSYWGSEANVLTF. The genes are TRBV6-8 and TRBJ2-6; D not certain. Germline-derived CDR1 and CDR2 are MNHGY and SAAAGT. The CDR3 covers 15 residues.

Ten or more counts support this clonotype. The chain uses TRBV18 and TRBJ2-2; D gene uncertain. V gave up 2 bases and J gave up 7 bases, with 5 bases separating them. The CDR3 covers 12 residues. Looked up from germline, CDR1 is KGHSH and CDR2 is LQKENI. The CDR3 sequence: CASSPTDGELFF. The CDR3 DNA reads TGTGCCAGCTCACCAACAGACGGGGAGCTGTTTTTT. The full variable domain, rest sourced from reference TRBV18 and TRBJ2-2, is NAGVMQNPRHLVRRRGQEARLRCSPMKGHSHVYWYRQLPEEGLKFMVYLQKENIIDESGMPKERFSAEFPKEGPSILRIQQVVRGDSAAYFCASSPTDGELFFGEGSRLTVL.

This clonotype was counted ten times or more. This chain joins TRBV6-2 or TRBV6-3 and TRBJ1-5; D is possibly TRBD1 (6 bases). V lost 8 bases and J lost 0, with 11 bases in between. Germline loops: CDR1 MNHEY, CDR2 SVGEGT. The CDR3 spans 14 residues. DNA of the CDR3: TGTGCCAGCGCGATAGGGGGTAGCAATCAGCCCCAGCATTTT. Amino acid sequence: CASAIGGSNQPQHF.

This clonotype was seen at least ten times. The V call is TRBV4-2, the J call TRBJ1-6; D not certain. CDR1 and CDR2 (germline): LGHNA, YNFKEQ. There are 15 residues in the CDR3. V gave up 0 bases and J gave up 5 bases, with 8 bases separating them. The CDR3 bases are TGTGCCAGCAGCCAAGACACAGCCCATAATTCACCCCTCCACTTT. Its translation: CASSQDTAHNSPLHF.

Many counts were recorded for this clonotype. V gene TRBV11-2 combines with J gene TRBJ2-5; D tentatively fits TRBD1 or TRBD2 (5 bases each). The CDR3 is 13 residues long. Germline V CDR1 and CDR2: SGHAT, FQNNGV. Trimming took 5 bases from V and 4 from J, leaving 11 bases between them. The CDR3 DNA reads TGTGCCAGCAGCAGCCCAGGGACAGAGACCCAGTACTTC. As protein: CASSSPGTETQYF.

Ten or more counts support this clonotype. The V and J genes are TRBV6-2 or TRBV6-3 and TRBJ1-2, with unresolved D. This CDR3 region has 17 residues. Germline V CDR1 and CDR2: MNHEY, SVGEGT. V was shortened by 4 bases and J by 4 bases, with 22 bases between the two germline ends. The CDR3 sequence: CASSCCSCIGKTYGYTF. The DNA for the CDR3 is TGTGCCAGCAGTTGTTGTAGCTGCATCGGAAAGACCTATGGCTACACCTTC.

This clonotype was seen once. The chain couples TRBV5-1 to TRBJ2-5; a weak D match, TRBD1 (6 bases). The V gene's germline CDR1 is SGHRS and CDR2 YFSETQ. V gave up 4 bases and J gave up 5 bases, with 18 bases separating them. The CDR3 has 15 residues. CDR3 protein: CASSPLSTGLETQYF. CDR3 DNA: TGCGCCAGCAGCCCGTTATCCACAGGGTTGGAGACCCAGTACTTC.

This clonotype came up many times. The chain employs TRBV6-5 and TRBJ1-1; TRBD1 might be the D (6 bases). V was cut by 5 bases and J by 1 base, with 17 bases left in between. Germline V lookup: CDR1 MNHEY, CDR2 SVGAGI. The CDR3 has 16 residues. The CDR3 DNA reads TGTGCCAGCAGTCCGGGGCATGAGACAGGGAACACTGAAGCTTTCTTT. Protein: CASSPGHETGNTEAFF.

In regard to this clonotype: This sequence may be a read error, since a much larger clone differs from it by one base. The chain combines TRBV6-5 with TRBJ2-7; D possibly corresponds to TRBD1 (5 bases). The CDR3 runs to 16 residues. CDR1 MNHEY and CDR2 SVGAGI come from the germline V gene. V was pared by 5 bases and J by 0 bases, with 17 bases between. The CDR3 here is CASSLTIPGNSYEQYF. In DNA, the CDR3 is TGTGCCAGCAGTCTTACCATTCCAGGGAACTCCTACGAGCAGTACTTC.